The clone carrying this T cell receptor (beta chain) was counted once. TCRdb's copy holds only in-frame clones and misses some; the assay was immunoSEQ multiplex PCR. The sample holds around 90,000 clones, about 89% seen once. This record comes from a study of control samples from healthy donors and cancer patients. This receptor was taken from a man aged 30-40 years in good health. Sequencing input: blood.

CDR3: CASSLAGLAGRTDTQYF. DNA of the CDR3: TGTGCCAGCAGCTTGGCGGGACTAGCGGGTCGCACAGATACGCAGTATTTT. V usage is TRBV5-8 and J usage is TRBJ2-3; 12 positions match TRBD2. The trim removed 0 bases at V and 1 base at J, leaving 3 bases unmatched. The CDR3 runs 17 residues. The germline CDR1 and CDR2 sequences are SGHTS and YDEGEE.